One sample yielded the 18 T cell receptor beta chains listed below, sequenced in a study of spatial heterogeneity in lung cancer. MiXCR was run by TCRdb on the 5' RACE reads, yielding one entry per CDR3 protein. This sample yields tens of thousands of distinct CDR3 sequences, of which under 11% are seen a single time; 25% to 35% belongs to the top ten. Time point described: blood at routine non-recurrence follow-up after resection. Sequencing was performed on PBMCs, taken at follow-up. These receptors all stem from a female donor with early-stage non-small cell lung cancer.

The chain joins TRBV28 to TRBJ2-2; no reliable D call. The CDR3 sequence is 15 residues long. Trimming pared 7 bases from V and 0 bases from J, leaving 12 bases between. Per germline, CDR1 MDHEN and CDR2 SYDVKM. CDR3 region: CASIKGKPNTGELFF. CDR3 nucleotides: TGTGCCAGCATTAAGGGTAAACCGAACACCGGGGAGCTGTTTTTT.

The sample holds many counts of this clonotype. The gene calls are TRBV7-9 and TRBJ1-1; D remains unclear. CDR3 length: 12 amino acids. Trimming removed 7 bases from V and 0 bases from J, with 6 bases in between. CDR1 is SEHNR, CDR2 FQNEAQ, per germline (reference sequence). The CDR3 loop is CASTRMNTEAFF. The DNA of the CDR3 is TGTGCCAGCACCCGTATGAACACTGAAGCTTTCTTT. Drawing the rest from reference TRBV7-9 and TRBJ1-1, the complete variable domain is DTGVSQNPRHKITKRGQNVTFRCDPISEHNRLYWYRQTLGQGPEFLTYFQNEAQLEKSRLLSDRFSAERPKGSFSTLEIQRTEQGDSAMYLCASTRMNTEAFFGQGTRLTVV.

In this sample, this clonotype turned up a few times. This chain connects TRBV18 to TRBJ1-5, with D possibly TRBD1 on 5 matching bases. The CDR3 has 13 amino acids. Germline lookup yields CDR1 KGHSH and CDR2 LQKENI. Trimming left V 6 bases short and J 3 bases short, with 9 bases between. The DNA of the CDR3 is TGTGCCAGCTCCCGGGGGGTCAATCAGCCCCAGCATTTT. This sequence encodes CASSRGVNQPQHF.

At least ten counts were recorded for this clonotype. The V and J genes are TRBV27 and TRBJ1-1; TRBD1 might be the D (5 bases). The V gene lost 2 bases and the J gene lost 3 bases, with 10 bases spanning the gap. The CDR3 contains 14 residues. The germline V gene encodes CDR1 MNHEY and CDR2 SMNVEV (reference sequence). The chain's CDR3 is CASSLQGGHTEAFF. CDR3 bases: TGTGCCAGCAGTTTACAGGGAGGGCACACTGAAGCTTTCTTT.

This clonotype showed up just a few times. V gene TRBV28 combines with J gene TRBJ1-1, with 7 bases fitting TRBD1. V lost 5 bases to trimming and J lost 1 base; unmatched junction nucleotides: 10. The CDR3 has 16 residues. Germline values: CDR1 MDHEN, CDR2 SYDVKM. This CDR3 is CASSAGTASGNTEAFF. In nucleotides, the CDR3 is TGTGCCAGCAGTGCCGGGACAGCCTCGGGGAACACTGAAGCTTTCTTT.

Many counts were recorded for this clonotype. The V gene is TRBV28, the J gene TRBJ2-1; D might be TRBD1 (6 bases). The CDR3 loop spans 12 amino acids. Between the trimmed V and J ends, which lost 7 bases and 8 bases, there was a span of 12 bases. Germline V lookup: CDR1 MDHEN, CDR2 SYDVKM. CDR3 residues: CASTTGWYEQFF. Written as DNA, the CDR3 is TGTGCCAGCACGACAGGCTGGTATGAGCAGTTCTTC.

This clonotype has just a few counts. The chain couples TRBV28 to TRBJ1-3; D is perhaps TRBD1 (5 bases). V dropped 3 bases and J dropped 1 base, with 7 bases sitting between them. The CDR3 has 14 amino acids. Germline CDR1 and CDR2: MDHEN and SYDVKM. CDR3: CASSFRGSGNTIYF. The CDR3 DNA is TGTGCCAGCAGTTTTAGGGGATCTGGAAACACCATATATTTT.

The chain has TRBV6-1 and TRBJ2-1; D ambiguous. Looked up from germline, CDR1 is MNHNS and CDR2 is SASEGT. V was shortened by 7 bases and J by 0 bases, with 13 bases between the two germline ends. The CDR3 contains 15 residues. The chain's CDR3 is CASTPGPSSYNEQFF. The DNA for the CDR3 is TGTGCCAGCACCCCCGGACCGAGCTCCTACAATGAGCAGTTCTTC.

The chain recombines TRBV27 with TRBJ2-7, with 7 bases aligning to TRBD2. Unmatched junction bases numbered 7, after V lost 6 bases and J lost 2 bases. Germline V gene sequence: CDR1 MNHEY, CDR2 SMNVEV (reference sequence). This CDR3 is built from 14 residues. The CDR3 loop is CASRRTGGPYEQYF. In nucleotides, the CDR3 is TGTGCCAGCAGACGGACGGGGGGTCCCTACGAGCAGTACTTC.

The sample holds many counts of this clonotype. V usage is TRBV4-2 and J usage is TRBJ2-7; no firm D call. Germline assignment: CDR1 LGHNA and CDR2 YNFKEQ. There are 12 residues in the CDR3. V was shortened by 3 bases and J by 4 bases, with 7 bases between the two germline ends. The CDR3, as DNA: TGTGCCAGCAGCCAGAACAATTACGAGCAGTACTTC. It is translated as CASSQNNYEQYF.

This clonotype was counted a few times. This rearrangement joins TRBV27 to TRBJ1-2; no firm D call. Germline values: CDR1 MNHEY, CDR2 SMNVEV (reference sequence). V was pared by 3 bases and J by 8 bases, with 19 bases between. The CDR3 sequence is 15 residues long. The CDR3 region is CASSLRAGAYHGYTF. DNA of the CDR3: TGTGCCAGCAGTTTGCGGGCAGGAGCTTATCACGGCTACACCTTC.

This clonotype was seen ten or more times. The chain recombines TRBV10-3 with TRBJ2-1; D is unresolved. The length of the CDR3 is 14 residues. The V gene lost 2 bases and the J gene lost 0 bases, with 5 bases spanning the gap. CDR1 is ENHRY, CDR2 SYGVKD, per germline. CDR3 nucleotide sequence: TGTGCCATCAGTGAGGGGTTCTCCTACAATGAGCAGTTCTTC. This gives the protein CAISEGFSYNEQFF.

This clonotype was picked up many times. DNA of the CDR3: TGTCCGCTCCGTCTTTTAGGACAGGGGAACAATCAGCCCCAGCATTTT. Its translation: CPLRLLGQGNNQPQHF. The chain combines TRBV6-9 with TRBJ1-5; 9 positions match TRBD1. The CDR3 extends over 16 amino acids. Germline loops: CDR1 MNHGY, CDR2 SVAAGI.

This clonotype occurred many times. This chain links TRBV28 with TRBJ2-3; tentatively, D is TRBD2 (6 bases). The germline V and J ends were trimmed by 11 bases and 1 base, with 13 bases remaining between them. This CDR3 has 13 residues. Per the germline V gene, CDR1 is MDHEN and CDR2 is SYDVKM. CDR3 loop: CAATGARTDTQYF. The CDR3 coding sequence is TGTGCCGCTACGGGAGCCCGCACAGATACGCAGTATTTT.

This clonotype was counted many times. The chain couples TRBV5-5 to TRBJ2-1; no firm D call. Germline assignment: CDR1 SGHKS and CDR2 YYEKEE (reference sequence). Trimming removed 0 bases from V and 5 bases from J, with 6 bases in between. This CDR3 comprises 13 residues. CDR3 sequence (DNA): TGTGCCAGCAGCTTGGACCTCCACAATGAGCAGTTCTTC. Its translation is CASSLDLHNEQFF.

This clonotype was observed at least ten times. V and J are TRBV5-1 and TRBJ1-1; no definite D call. There are 15 residues in the CDR3. From germline, CDR1 is SGHRS and CDR2 YFSETQ. Between the trimmed V and J ends, which lost 3 bases and 0 bases, there was a span of 12 bases. CDR3 residues: CASSWGNSLNTEAFF. CDR3 in DNA: TGCGCCAGCAGCTGGGGTAACAGTTTGAACACTGAAGCTTTCTTT.

V and J are TRBV2 and TRBJ1-6, with TRBD1 identical over 7 bases. From germline, CDR1 is SNHLY and CDR2 FYNNEI. After removal of 6 bases from V and 11 bases from J, the junction contained 10 bases not matched to a gene. The CDR3 spans 14 residues. CDR3 sequence: CASSRTGLQTPLHF. The CDR3 coding sequence is TGTGCCAGCAGCCGGACAGGCCTTCAGACACCCCTCCACTTT.

This clonotype was found many times. The genes are TRBV7-9 and TRBJ2-1; D is undetermined. The CDR3 runs 12 residues. Trimming cost V 4 bases and J 4 bases, with 5 bases left between them. The germline V gene has CDR1 SEHNR and CDR2 FQNEAQ (reference sequence). The CDR3 loop is CASSYDYNEQFF. Here the CDR3 DNA reads TGTGCCAGCAGCTACGATTACAATGAGCAGTTCTTC.